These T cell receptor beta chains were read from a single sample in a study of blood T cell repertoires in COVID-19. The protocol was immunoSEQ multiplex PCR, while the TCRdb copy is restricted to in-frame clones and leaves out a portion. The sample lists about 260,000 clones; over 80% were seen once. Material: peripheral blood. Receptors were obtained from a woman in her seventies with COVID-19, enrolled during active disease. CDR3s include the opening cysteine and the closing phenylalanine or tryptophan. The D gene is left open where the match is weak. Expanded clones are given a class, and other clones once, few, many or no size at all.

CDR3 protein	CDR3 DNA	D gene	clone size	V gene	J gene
CASSYFSGGDQPQHF	TGTGCCAGCAGTTATTTTTCAGGGGGCGATCAGCCCCAGCATTTT	TRBD1	-	TRBV6-2/TRBV6-3	TRBJ1-5
CASVDDRGNYGYTF	TGCGCCAGCGTTGACGACAGGGGGAACTATGGCTACACCTTC	TRBD1	-	TRBV5-1	TRBJ1-2
CASSSRRGQGTDTQYF	TGTGCCAGCAGTTCGCGCAGGGGGCAGGGGACAGATACGCAGTATTTT	TRBD1	-	TRBV6-5	TRBJ2-3
CSASVAGPSSYNEQFF	TGCAGTGCTAGTGTTGCGGGCCCGAGCTCCTACAATGAGCAGTTCTTC	-	-	TRBV20-1	TRBJ2-1
CASSGGRNTYEQYF	TGTGCCAGCAGTGGGGGCAGGAATACCTACGAGCAGTACTTC	-	-	TRBV6-8	TRBJ2-7
CASIRSTGGNSPLHF	TGTGCCAGCATCCGATCCACGGGGGGAAATTCACCCCTCCACTTT	-	-	TRBV7-2	TRBJ1-6
CAISGGTGQETQYF	TGTGCCATCAGTGGTGGGACTGGTCAAGAGACCCAGTACTTC	-	-	TRBV10-3	TRBJ2-5
CASSYSRGWYEQYF	TGTGCCAGCAGTTACTCCCGGGGGTGGTACGAGCAGTACTTC	-	-	TRBV6-5	TRBJ2-7
CASSQDLGEGYGYTF	TGTGCCAGCAGCCAAGATCTTGGGGAGGGCTATGGCTACACCTTC	-	-	TRBV3-1/TRBV3-2	TRBJ1-2
CASSYDSGSGKGSYEQYF	TGTGCCAGCAGTTACGATTCCGGGAGCGGGAAGGGCTCCTACGAGCAGTACTTC	TRBD2	few	TRBV6-2/TRBV6-3	TRBJ2-7
CASSHLGRDRGVFF	TGTGCCAGCAGCCATCTTGGTCGGGACAGGGGCGTTTTCTTT	TRBD1	once	TRBV11-3	TRBJ1-1
CASSQGGSGANTGELFF	TGTGCCAGCAGCCAAGGGGGCAGCGGGGCGAACACCGGGGAGCTGTTTTTT	TRBD2	-	TRBV4-2	TRBJ2-2
CAWSDGQGYSPLHF	TGTGCCTGGAGTGATGGACAGGGGTATTCACCCCTCCACTTT	TRBD1	-	TRBV30	TRBJ1-6
CASSELAGPYNEQFF	TGTGCCAGCAGTGAATTAGCGGGACCCTACAATGAGCAGTTCTTC	TRBD2	-	TRBV2	TRBJ2-1
CASSLTAGETYEQYF	TGTGCCAGCAGCTTAACAGCAGGGGAGACCTACGAGCAGTACTTC	-	-	TRBV7-3	TRBJ2-7
CASSQRGSRGNYGYTF	TGTGCCAGCAGCCAACGGGGGTCGCGGGGGAACTATGGCTACACCTTC	-	-	TRBV28	TRBJ1-2
CASSLATGYGYTF	TGTGCCAGCAGCCTAGCGACAGGGTACGGCTACACCTTC	TRBD1	-	TRBV7-9	TRBJ1-2
CASSPTGIQPQHF	TGTGCCAGTAGCCCGACAGGGATTCAGCCCCAGCATTTT	TRBD1	-	TRBV19	TRBJ1-5
CAADRGRGEKLFF	TGTGCCGCCGACAGGGGGCGAGGGGAAAAACTGTTTTTT	TRBD1	-	TRBV30	TRBJ1-4